Following are 22 T cell receptor beta chains from one sample sequenced in a study of blood T cell repertoires in COVID-19 (dated by TCRdb to 2020 to 2021). Libraries were built with the immunoSEQ multiplex PCR assay. In TCRdb, the immuneACCESS table is reduced to in-frame sequences with V and J assigned. These tables do not hold every clone; where another copy was compared, an unresolved V gene accounts for under half, and the others remain unexplained. The sample yields approximately 99,000 clones; approximately 89% were counted once. The ten largest clones add up to about 20% of the sample. Sequencing input: peripheral blood. Every receptor here comes from a human donor in a cohort sampled during active COVID-19.

The chain combines TRBV27 with TRBJ2-5; D is perhaps TRBD2 (7 bases). V was pared by 6 bases and J by 4 bases, with 21 bases between. The germline V gene has CDR1 MNHEY and CDR2 SMNVEV (reference sequence). The CDR3 has 16 amino acids. The CDR3 region is CASRRGTAGARETQYF. In DNA, the CDR3 is TGTGCCAGCAGAAGGGGGACGGCGGGAGCCCGAGAGACCCAGTACTTC.

J is TRBJ1-2 and V is TRBV5-1; 7 nucleotides line up with TRBD1. Trimming at V came to 3 bases and at J to 8 bases, leaving 10 bases not matched to a gene. Germline lookup yields CDR1 SGHRS and CDR2 YFSETQ. The CDR3 consists of 14 residues. The CDR3 is CASSSGTADRGYTF. The CDR3 DNA is TGCGCCAGCAGCTCCGGGACAGCCGACCGAGGCTACACCTTC.

The rearrangement uses TRBV9 and TRBJ2-7; no clear D. The CDR3 covers 15 residues. Germline V gene data show CDR1 as SGDLS and CDR2 as YYNGEE. V was clipped by 0 bases and J by 0 bases, with 10 bases between them. The CDR3 DNA sequence: TGTGCCAGCAGCGTAGGTAGTTCCCCCTCCTACGAGCAGTACTTC. Translated, it gives CASSVGSSPSYEQYF.

The genes are TRBV7-9 and TRBJ2-7, with D unclear. The CDR3 has 12 residues. Germline CDR1 reads SEHNR; CDR2 reads FQNEAQ (reference sequence). Trimming left V 5 bases short and J 1 base short, with 6 bases between. The CDR3 loop is CASSPLSYEQYF. The DNA of the CDR3 is TGTGCCAGCAGCCCTCTGTCCTACGAGCAGTACTTC.

The chain combines TRBV7-2 with TRBJ2-3; TRBD2 matches 8 bases. Germline-derived CDR1 and CDR2 are SGHTA and FQGNSA. V lost 3 bases to trimming and J lost 1 base; unmatched junction nucleotides: 3. This CDR3 comprises 15 residues. CDR3 sequence: CASSFAGGRTDTQYF. In DNA, the CDR3 is TGTGCCAGCAGCTTCGCGGGAGGACGCACAGATACGCAGTATTTT. The full variable domain, rest sourced from reference TRBV7-2 and TRBJ2-3, is GAGVSQSPSNKVTEKGKDVELRCDPISGHTALYWYRQSLGQGLEFLIYFQGNSAPDKSGLPSDRFSAERTGGSVSTLTIQRTQQEDSAVYLCASSFAGGRTDTQYFGPGTRLTVL.

The chain carries TRBV19 and TRBJ1-4; unclear D gene. The CDR3 consists of 17 residues. CDR1 LNHDA and CDR2 SQIVND come from the germline V gene (reference sequence). V was trimmed by 3 bases and J by 2 bases, leaving 16 bases between them. DNA for the CDR3: TGTGCCAGTAGTATGCAGGCAGTTGGCTATACTAATGAAAAACTGTTTTTT. It specifies CASSMQAVGYTNEKLFF.

A single count supports this clone. This sequence joins TRBV4-3 and TRBJ2-1; D unresolved. CDR3 length: 13 amino acids. Germline V gives CDR1 LGHNA, CDR2 YSLEER. The V and J ends lost 2 bases and 9 bases respectively, with 11 bases between them. CDR3 coding DNA: TGCGCCAGCAGCCAAAGTGCGGCCCTTGAGCAGTTCTTC. The encoded protein is CASSQSAALEQFF.

This clone was seen only once. The chain couples TRBV2 to TRBJ2-5; D may be TRBD2 (5 bases). Germline V gene lookup returns CDR1 SNHLY and CDR2 FYNNEI. The germline V and J ends were trimmed by 4 bases and 3 bases, with 12 bases remaining between them. This CDR3 region has 14 residues. CDR3 in DNA: TGTGCCAGCAGTGTTAGTCTAGCAGAAGAGACCCAGTACTTC. It yields the protein CASSVSLAEETQYF. The full variable domain, with the rest looked up from reference TRBV2 and TRBJ2-5, is EPEVTQTPSHQVTQMGQEVILRCVPISNHLYFYWYRQILGQKVEFLVSFYNNEISEKSEIFDDQFSVERPDGSNFTLKIRSTKLEDSAMYFCASSVSLAEETQYFGPGTRLLVL.

The chain has TRBV19 and TRBJ2-1, with 10 positions matching TRBD2. The V and J ends lost 2 bases and 6 bases, in that order; junction bases with no gene match: 4. Per germline, CDR1 LNHDA and CDR2 SQIVND (reference sequence). The CDR3 covers 15 residues. CDR3 amino acids: CASSILASGSNEQFF. The CDR3 region has the DNA TGTGCCAGTAGTATATTGGCTAGCGGGAGCAATGAGCAGTTCTTC.

The chain joins TRBV4-1 to TRBJ1-5, with a possible D match to TRBD1 (5 bases). This CDR3 contains 16 residues. The ends were cut back, 1 base at V and 6 bases at J, with 16 bases in the middle. Germline V CDR1 and CDR2: MGHRA, YSYEKL. The CDR3 loop reads CASSQVAGPGSQPQHF. The CDR3 bases are TGCGCCAGCAGCCAAGTGGCAGGGCCAGGTAGTCAGCCCCAGCATTTT.

The chain recombines TRBV19 with TRBJ1-1, with 7 bases aligning to TRBD1. Trimming took 5 bases from V and 3 from J; bases not matched to a gene: 3. Germline assignment: CDR1 LNHDA and CDR2 SQIVND (reference sequence). The length of the CDR3 is 13 residues. This chain's CDR3 is CASSRDSYTEAFF. The CDR3 nucleotides read TGTGCCAGTAGTCGGGACAGTTACACTGAAGCTTTCTTT.

J is TRBJ1-5 and V is TRBV5-1; TRBD1 matches 9 bases. Germline V gives CDR1 SGHRS, CDR2 YFSETQ. This CDR3 has 15 amino acids. Losses at the gene ends were 3 bases for V and 0 bases for J; bases not matched to a gene: 1. The CDR3 reads CASSWTGDSNQPQHF. Here the CDR3 DNA reads TGCGCCAGCAGCTGGACAGGGGATAGCAATCAGCCCCAGCATTTT.

The chain couples TRBV6-6 to TRBJ2-1; unclear D gene. V lost 5 bases to trimming and J lost 2 bases, with 13 bases between them. There are 15 residues in the CDR3. Germline V lookup: CDR1 MNHNY, CDR2 SVGAGI (reference sequence). The CDR3 sequence is CASSPPLQPYNEQFF. Here the CDR3 DNA reads TGTGCCAGCAGTCCCCCACTCCAACCCTACAATGAGCAGTTCTTC.

The chain uses TRBV6-5 and TRBJ1-1; D may be TRBD1 (6 bases). Germline V CDR1 and CDR2: MNHEY, SVGAGI. This CDR3 is 14 amino acids long. V was cut by 7 bases and J by 0 bases, with 12 bases left in between. In DNA form, the CDR3 reads TGTGCCAGCATGGGGGGGCGGGTGAACACTGAAGCTTTCTTT. Translated: CASMGGRVNTEAFF.

This clone was observed a single time. This chain links TRBV4-2 with TRBJ2-2; 7 positions match TRBD2. The CDR3 is 17 amino acids. CDR1 is LGHNA, CDR2 YNFKEQ, per germline. V lost 0 bases and J lost 2; bases outside the gene matches: 6. In DNA form, the CDR3 reads TGTGCCAGCAGCCAAGATCGACTAGCCGTAAACACCGGGGAGCTGTTTTTT. It is translated as CASSQDRLAVNTGELFF.

V gene TRBV5-4 combines with J gene TRBJ2-3; D might be TRBD1 (6 bases). The CDR3 is 17 residues long. Germline CDR1 reads SGHNT; CDR2 reads YYREEE (reference sequence). V lost 0 bases and J 0 bases, leaving 14 bases between the germline ends. CDR3 sequence: CASSLGTVGVSTDTQYF. For the CDR3, the DNA is TGTGCCAGCAGCTTGGGGACAGTGGGGGTTAGCACAGATACGCAGTATTTT.

This chain joins TRBV9 and TRBJ1-2; no reliable D call. Per the germline V gene, CDR1 is SGDLS and CDR2 is YYNGEE. The length of the CDR3 is 14 residues. The V gene lost 0 bases and the J gene lost 2 bases, with 8 bases spanning the gap. The CDR3 region has the DNA TGTGCCAGCAGCGTAGGGGGAGGGAACTATGGCTACACCTTC. It translates to CASSVGGGNYGYTF.

The chain employs TRBV9 and TRBJ1-2; a weak D match, TRBD1 (6 bases). Germline-derived CDR1 and CDR2 are SGDLS and YYNGEE. The CDR3 spans 13 residues. V was shortened by 4 bases and J by 3 bases, with 10 bases between the two germline ends. CDR3 DNA: TGTGCCAGCAGCTTAGGGGGGGACTATGGCTACACCTTC. As protein: CASSLGGDYGYTF. Based on the CDR3 plus reference TRBV9 and TRBJ1-2, the full variable domain is DSGVTQTPKHLITATGQRVTLRCSPRSGDLSVYWYQQSLDQGLQFLIQYYNGEERAKGNILERFSAQQFPDLHSELNLSSLELGDSALYFCASSLGGDYGYTFGSGTRLTVV.

This clone appeared once. The chain uses TRBV5-1 and TRBJ2-3; a weak D match, TRBD2 (5 bases). The CDR3 extends over 15 amino acids. Trimming left V 4 bases short and J 3 bases short, with 15 bases between. Germline V gene lookup returns CDR1 SGHRS and CDR2 YFSETQ. CDR3 residues: CASSRERLGTDTQYF. CDR3 sequence (DNA): TGCGCCAGCAGCCGAGAGCGGTTAGGTACAGATACGCAGTATTTT.

V is TRBV6-6 and J is TRBJ1-6; D not resolved. From germline, CDR1 is MNHNY and CDR2 SVGAGI (reference sequence). This CDR3 has 16 amino acids. V lost 5 bases to trimming and J lost 8 bases, with 19 bases between them. CDR3 amino acids: CASSPDRVIRYSPLHF. The DNA for the CDR3 is TGTGCCAGCAGTCCTGATCGAGTCATCCGGTATTCACCCCTCCACTTT.

The rearrangement uses TRBV10-3 and TRBJ1-1, with no clear D. Germline CDR1 is ENHRY and CDR2 is SYGVKD. The CDR3 sequence is 13 residues long. V lost 8 bases, J lost 6 bases, and 16 bases lay in between. The CDR3 loop reads CAISERFPPEAFF. As DNA, the CDR3 is TGTGCCATCTCTGAGCGATTCCCGCCTGAAGCTTTCTTT.

This CDR3 reads CASSQTDRESGYTF. CDR3 nucleotides: TGTGCCAGTAGTCAAACGGACAGGGAATCTGGCTACACCTTC. The chain has TRBV19 and TRBJ1-2, with 8 bases that match TRBD1. There are 14 residues in the CDR3. The V and J ends lost 5 bases and 7 bases, in that order; junction bases with no gene match: 9. The V gene's germline CDR1 is LNHDA and CDR2 SQIVND (reference sequence).